This T cell receptor (beta chain) was profiled in a study of CD8 T cells in Susac syndrome. Negative isolation yielded CD4+ and CD8+ T cells, and FACS enriched TEMRA cells. This clonotype was picked up a small number of times. Per germline, CDR1 MRHNA and CDR2 SNTAGT. V lost 8 bases and J 13 bases, leaving 15 bases between the germline ends. The CDR3 totals 11 residues. With random hexamers, reverse transcription was performed on about 0.45 to 1 ug of RNA. A single record per CDR3 protein comes from TCRdb applying MiXCR to the immunoSEQ multiplex PCR reads. This table holds about 140,000 distinct CDR3 sequences, about 94% found once.

Sequences were obtained from CD8+ T cells from PBMCs. The chain joins TRBV6-4 to TRBJ2-1; maybe TRBD1 (6 bases). The clonotype originates from a human donor in good health. The CDR3 sequence is CASGETGFQFF. DNA for the CDR3: TGTGCCAGCGGAGAAACAGGGTTTCAGTTCTTC.